This TCR beta chain was sequenced for a study of T cells in women clearing cervical HPV infection. Study-level information: Case blood was drawn a median approximately 150 days after lesion detection.

As for this clone: From the germline J gene comes the end of the CDR3, since the read stops 3 residues before it.

Profiling relied on immunoSEQ multiplex PCR, and the TCRdb table lists in-frame clones only, not all of them. This sample's table reports 35,000 to 45,000 clones. The germline V gene encodes CDR1 MNHNS and CDR2 SASEGT. The CDR3 sequence is 15 residues long. Trimming cost V 0 bases and J 1 base, with 9 bases left between them. The chain is built from TRBV6-1 and TRBJ1-1, with no clear D. Sample: blood buffy coat. This TCR came from a woman aged 18 to 69 with a cervical HPV16 infection that either progressed to CIN3+ or cleared (not recorded which). The sequenced CDR3 bases are TGTGCCAGCAGTGAAGCCGGCACAGCGAACACTGAA. Translation: CASSEAGTANTE. The whole CDR3 protein is CASSEAGTANTEAFF.